The 14 T cell receptor beta chains below were found in one sample sequenced in a study of cytomegalovirus exposure and HLA in healthy donors. PCR primers comprised 60 Vbeta and 13 Jbeta primers. The repertoire was sequenced with immunoSEQ multiplex PCR; TCRdb's copy has only in-frame clones and lacks some. This sample's table has approximately 190,000 clones. The source material was PBMCs. These receptors originate from a man aged 30-40 years in good health and CMV-seronegative.

The rearrangement joins TRBV5-8 to TRBJ2-5; D not certain. Germline V gene lookup returns CDR1 SGHTS and CDR2 YDEGEE. The CDR3 length is 15 residues. Trimming shortened V by 0 bases and J by 7 bases, and 16 bases separated the two germline ends. CDR3: CASSLVLAAGGTQYF. The DNA for the CDR3 is TGTGCCAGCAGCTTGGTTTTGGCAGCTGGCGGGACCCAGTACTTC.

This chain uses TRBV5-1 with TRBJ2-5, with 7 bases lining up with TRBD2. Germline lookup yields CDR1 SGHRS and CDR2 YFSETQ. The CDR3 has 16 residues. V was pared by 0 bases and J by 3 bases, with 8 bases of the junction left unmatched. CDR3 residues: CASSLAVGGGEETQYF. In DNA, the CDR3 is TGCGCCAGCAGCTTGGCCGTAGGCGGGGGTGAAGAGACCCAGTACTTC.

V and J are TRBV25-1 and TRBJ2-7; 9 bases align to TRBD1. This CDR3 is built from 16 residues. Unmatched junction bases numbered 11, after V lost 6 bases and J lost 2 bases. Germline V gene data show CDR1 as MGHDK and CDR2 as SYGVNS. CDR3: CASSVPTGGLTYEQYF. CDR3 bases: TGTGCCAGCAGCGTACCAACAGGGGGCTTAACCTACGAGCAGTACTTC.

The chain carries TRBV7-2 and TRBJ2-3; the match to TRBD1 covers 8 bases. Per germline, CDR1 SGHTA and CDR2 FQGNSA. V was pared by 3 bases and J by 4 bases, with 6 bases of the junction left unmatched. The CDR3 covers 15 residues. The chain's CDR3 is CASSFSRTGSDTQYF. The CDR3 region has the DNA TGTGCCAGCAGCTTCTCCCGGACAGGGTCAGATACGCAGTATTTT.

The chain couples TRBV30 to TRBJ2-6; D possibly corresponds to TRBD1 (6 bases). The CDR3 covers 14 residues. The V gene lost 4 bases and the J gene lost 4 bases, with 11 bases spanning the gap. Germline CDR1 reads GTSNPN; CDR2 reads SVGIG (reference sequence). The CDR3 DNA is TGTGCCTGGAAGTGGACAGCCGGGGCCAACGTCCTGACTTTC. Its translation: CAWKWTAGANVLTF.

This rearrangement joins TRBV5-1 to TRBJ1-2; tentative D call: TRBD1 (5 bases). The ends were cut back, 1 base at V and 8 bases at J, with 15 bases in the middle. This CDR3 spans 14 amino acids. Germline V gives CDR1 SGHRS, CDR2 YFSETQ. CDR3 nucleotides: TGCGCCAGCAGCTTGATCAGGGCCGCAGAGGGCTACACCTTC. This sequence encodes CASSLIRAAEGYTF.

This chain uses TRBV5-1 with TRBJ2-3; D not certain. The V gene's germline CDR1 is SGHRS and CDR2 YFSETQ. V was trimmed by 1 base and J by 0 bases, leaving 9 bases between them. This CDR3 has 15 residues. CDR3 sequence reads: CASSLSQTSTDTQYF. In DNA form, the CDR3 reads TGCGCCAGCAGCTTGAGCCAAACTAGCACAGATACGCAGTATTTT.

V gene TRBV9 combines with J gene TRBJ1-1; the match to TRBD1 covers 7 bases. This CDR3 has 13 amino acids. From germline, CDR1 is SGDLS and CDR2 YYNGEE. Trimming at V came to 3 bases and at J to 6 bases, leaving 5 bases not matched to a gene. The CDR3 is CASSAHRGSEAFF. Here the CDR3 DNA reads TGTGCCAGCAGCGCCCACAGGGGATCTGAAGCTTTCTTT.

J is TRBJ1-2 and V is TRBV6-1, with 7 bases lining up with TRBD1. V lost 5 bases, J lost 0 bases, and 6 bases stayed unmatched. Germline CDR1 and CDR2: MNHNS and SASEGT. There are 15 residues in the CDR3. The chain's CDR3 is CASSLDRDPNYGYTF. In DNA form, the CDR3 reads TGTGCCAGCAGTCTAGACAGGGACCCTAACTATGGCTACACCTTC.

The V call is TRBV4-1, the J call TRBJ1-1; D gene uncertain. CDR3 length: 15 amino acids. Germline assignment: CDR1 MGHRA and CDR2 YSYEKL. Trimming left V 0 bases short and J 1 base short, with 9 bases between. As DNA, the CDR3 is TGCGCCAGCAGCCAAGAAAGACAAGCGAACACTGAAGCTTTCTTT. It encodes CASSQERQANTEAFF.

The rearrangement joins TRBV28 to TRBJ2-1; 9 bases fit TRBD2. Germline CDR1 and CDR2: MDHEN and SYDVKM. V shed 7 bases, J shed 10 bases, and the junction held 11 bases outside the gene matches. CDR3 length equals 14 residues. The CDR3 nucleotides are TGTGCCAGCACCAATGGCGGGGGGGTTAGCGAGCAGTTCTTC. It encodes CASTNGGGVSEQFF.

The chain uses TRBV19 and TRBJ2-7, with D tentatively TRBD2 (6 bases). CDR3 length: 14 amino acids. Germline CDR1 reads LNHDA; CDR2 reads SQIVND (reference sequence). The V end lost 8 bases, the J end lost 3 bases, and 17 bases lay between the germline ends. In nucleotides, the CDR3 is TGTGCCAGTGGCGCCCCGGGACTGATCTACGAGCAGTACTTC. Its protein product is CASGAPGLIYEQYF.

The chain carries TRBV7-9 and TRBJ2-3; 10 bases map to TRBD1. Germline values: CDR1 SEHNR, CDR2 FQNEAQ (reference sequence). The CDR3 runs 16 residues. The V segment lost 5 bases and the J segment 3 bases; nucleotides outside the gene matches: 8. The CDR3 protein is CASSIGTGDSTDTQYF. The CDR3 DNA is TGTGCCAGCAGCATAGGGACAGGGGATTCGACAGATACGCAGTATTTT.

The chain carries TRBV19 and TRBJ2-5, with D perhaps TRBD2 (5 bases). V gave up 8 bases and J gave up 3 bases, with 10 bases separating them. The CDR3 loop spans 12 amino acids. The V gene's germline CDR1 is LNHDA and CDR2 SQIVND (reference sequence). The CDR3 loop is CASGLTEETQYF. The CDR3 bases are TGTGCCAGTGGACTGACCGAAGAGACCCAGTACTTC. Full variable domain (rest looked up from reference TRBV19 and TRBJ2-5): DGGITQSPKYLFRKEGQNVTLSCEQNLNHDAMYWYRQDPGQGLRLIYYSQIVNDFQKGDIAEGYSVSREKKESFPLTVTSAQKNPTAFYLCASGLTEETQYFGPGTRLLVL.